The rows below give T cell receptor beta chains drawn from one sample of a study of CD8 T cells in ankylosing spondylitis. TCRdb reanalysed the 5' RACE reads using MiXCR and keeps one entry per CDR3 protein. Among roughly 190,000 distinct CDR3 sequences, about 13% were seen once, and the ten largest hold 16%. The sequenced sample consisted of blood, either unsorted or a sorted T cell fraction (not recorded which). The receptor set was obtained from a male donor with ankylosing spondylitis or in good health (not recorded which). Each CDR3 is given with its conserved first and last residue. The order of the fields is J gene, clone size, V gene, D gene, CDR3 DNA, CDR3 protein. The D gene is left open where the match is weak. Clone size is not always given. Where it is, it says once, few, many or a class for expanded clones.

J gene: TRBJ1-2; clone size: many; V gene: TRBV5-1; D gene: -; CDR3 DNA: TGCGCCAGCAGCCCTGGCCTCGGCTATGGCTACACCTTC; CDR3 protein: CASSPGLGYGYTF
J gene: TRBJ2-1; clone size: few; V gene: TRBV15; D gene: TRBD2; CDR3 DNA: TGTGCCACCAGCACCCTAGCGGGGGACAATGAGCAGTTCTTC; CDR3 protein: CATSTLAGDNEQFF
J gene: TRBJ2-7; clone size: few; V gene: TRBV9; D gene: -; CDR3 DNA: TGTGCCAGCAGCCCGCAGCCGGGGCCAGCCGAGCAGTACTTC; CDR3 protein: CASSPQPGPAEQYF
J gene: TRBJ2-2; clone size: many; V gene: TRBV4-1; D gene: TRBD2; CDR3 DNA: TGCGCCAGCAGCCAACCCTGGCTAGCGGGAGCCCCCGGGGAGCTGTTTTTT; CDR3 protein: CASSQPWLAGAPGELFF
J gene: TRBJ1-1; clone size: -; V gene: TRBV10-3; D gene: -; CDR3 DNA: TGTGCCATCACCCCGGGGGGGGGACTAAACACTGAAGCTTTCTTT; CDR3 protein: CAITPGGGLNTEAFF
J gene: TRBJ2-7; clone size: -; V gene: TRBV5-1; D gene: TRBD2; CDR3 DNA: TGCGCCAGCAGCTTGGCCGCGGGGGGCTACGAGCAGTACTTC; CDR3 protein: CASSLAAGGYEQYF
J gene: TRBJ2-1; clone size: few; V gene: TRBV10-3; D gene: TRBD2; CDR3 DNA: TGTGCCATCAGTGAAGGGTTGGATAGCGGGAACAGTTACAATGAGCAGTTCTTC; CDR3 protein: CAISEGLDSGNSYNEQFF
J gene: TRBJ2-7; clone size: -; V gene: TRBV30; D gene: -; CDR3 DNA: TGTGCCTGGACCCCAATCGTCAGCGGCTACGAGCAGTACTTC; CDR3 protein: CAWTPIVSGYEQYF
J gene: TRBJ2-7; clone size: -; V gene: TRBV11-2; D gene: -; CDR3 DNA: TGTGCCAGCAGCTTAGGACAAGGACGACTCTCCTACGAGCAGTACTTC; CDR3 protein: CASSLGQGRLSYEQYF
J gene: TRBJ1-1; clone size: -; V gene: TRBV4-1; D gene: -; CDR3 DNA: TGCGCCAGCAGCCAAGATTGGAGGGGTCGGCACACTGAAGCTTTCTTT; CDR3 protein: CASSQDWRGRHTEAFF
J gene: TRBJ2-7; clone size: few; V gene: TRBV18; D gene: TRBD1; CDR3 DNA: TGTGCCAGCTCACCTACTGCGGGACAGGCCTTGAGGTACGAGCAGTACTTC; CDR3 protein: CASSPTAGQALRYEQYF